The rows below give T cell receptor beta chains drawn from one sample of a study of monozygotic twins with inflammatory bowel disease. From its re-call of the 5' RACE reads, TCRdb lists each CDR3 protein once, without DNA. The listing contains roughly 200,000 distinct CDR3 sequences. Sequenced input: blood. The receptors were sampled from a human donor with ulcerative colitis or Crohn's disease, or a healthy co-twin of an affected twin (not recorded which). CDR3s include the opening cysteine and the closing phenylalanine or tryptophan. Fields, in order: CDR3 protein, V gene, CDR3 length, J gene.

CDR3 protein: CASSPRGGRTYGYTF
V gene: TRBV3-1
CDR3 length: 15
J gene: TRBJ1-2

CDR3 protein: CASSFRLGAFDQYF
V gene: TRBV12-3/TRBV12-4
CDR3 length: 14
J gene: TRBJ2-7

CDR3 protein: CASSYGKSWGFGDYGYTF
V gene: TRBV6-2/TRBV6-3
CDR3 length: 18
J gene: TRBJ1-2

CDR3 protein: CASSWGAHQPQHF
V gene: TRBV27
CDR3 length: 13
J gene: TRBJ1-5

CDR3 protein: CASSSKRTGVGGELFF
V gene: TRBV7-9
CDR3 length: 16
J gene: TRBJ2-2

CDR3 protein: CASSSYDGNNEQFF
V gene: TRBV11-3
CDR3 length: 14
J gene: TRBJ2-1

CDR3 protein: CASSPQVRQGDQPQHF
V gene: TRBV4-1
CDR3 length: 16
J gene: TRBJ1-5

CDR3 protein: CASSTLDSSTDTQYF
V gene: TRBV2
CDR3 length: 15
J gene: TRBJ2-3

CDR3 protein: CASSLGGPVTDTQYF
V gene: TRBV7-2
CDR3 length: 15
J gene: TRBJ2-3

CDR3 protein: CASSQVPGLAGSYEQYF
V gene: TRBV3-1
CDR3 length: 17
J gene: TRBJ2-7

CDR3 protein: CSAWTGGSYEQYF
V gene: TRBV20-1
CDR3 length: 13
J gene: TRBJ2-7

CDR3 protein: CASSGGLSGSQWPQHF
V gene: TRBV6-1
CDR3 length: 16
J gene: TRBJ1-5

CDR3 protein: CASSRRANQPQHF
V gene: TRBV7-2
CDR3 length: 13
J gene: TRBJ1-5

CDR3 protein: CASSHVQGWEKLFF
V gene: TRBV5-5
CDR3 length: 14
J gene: TRBJ1-4

CDR3 protein: CASSENGQGYTEAFF
V gene: TRBV6-1
CDR3 length: 15
J gene: TRBJ1-1

CDR3 protein: CATSRGAGKIGGYTF
V gene: TRBV15
CDR3 length: 15
J gene: TRBJ1-2

CDR3 protein: CASSYSGSEWGEQYF
V gene: TRBV6-5
CDR3 length: 15
J gene: TRBJ2-7

CDR3 protein: CASTKAGWETQYF
V gene: TRBV12-3/TRBV12-4
CDR3 length: 13
J gene: TRBJ2-5

CDR3 protein: CASSELGTGRGTYGYTF
V gene: TRBV6-1
CDR3 length: 17
J gene: TRBJ1-2

CDR3 protein: CASSYSTGSNGYTF
V gene: TRBV6-6
CDR3 length: 14
J gene: TRBJ1-2

CDR3 protein: CASSPLRGRGGTEAFF
V gene: TRBV14
CDR3 length: 16
J gene: TRBJ1-1

CDR3 protein: CASSFDRLTNYGYTF
V gene: TRBV5-1
CDR3 length: 15
J gene: TRBJ1-2